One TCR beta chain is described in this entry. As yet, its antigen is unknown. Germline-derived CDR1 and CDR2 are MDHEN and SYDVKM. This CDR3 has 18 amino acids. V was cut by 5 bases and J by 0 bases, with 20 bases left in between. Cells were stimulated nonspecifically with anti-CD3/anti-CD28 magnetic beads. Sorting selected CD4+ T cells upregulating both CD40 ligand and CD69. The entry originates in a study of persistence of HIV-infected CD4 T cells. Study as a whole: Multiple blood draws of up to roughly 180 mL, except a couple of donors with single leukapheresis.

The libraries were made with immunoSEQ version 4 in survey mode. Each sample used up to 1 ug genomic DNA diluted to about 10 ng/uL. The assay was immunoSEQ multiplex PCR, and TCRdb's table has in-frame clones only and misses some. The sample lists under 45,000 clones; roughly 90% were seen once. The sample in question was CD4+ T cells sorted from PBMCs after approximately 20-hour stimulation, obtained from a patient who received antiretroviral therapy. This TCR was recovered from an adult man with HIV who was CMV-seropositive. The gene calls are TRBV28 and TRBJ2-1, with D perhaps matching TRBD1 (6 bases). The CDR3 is CASSPPIRGYSSYNEQFF. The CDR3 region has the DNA TGTGCCAGCAGTCCTCCGATCAGGGGATATAGCTCCTACAATGAGCAGTTCTTC.